These 21 T cell receptor beta chains originate from one sample sequenced in a study of CD8 T cells in Susac syndrome. An amount of RNA that ranged from roughly 0.45 to 1 ug was reverse transcribed with random hexamers. TCRdb re-called the immunoSEQ multiplex PCR reads through MiXCR, storing one row per CDR3 protein. The sample includes about 94,000 distinct CDR3 sequences, about 94% of them seen just once. The material sequenced was CD4+ T cells from PBMCs. Receptors were obtained from a human donor with Susac syndrome.

J is TRBJ2-7 and V is TRBV3-1; D is tentatively TRBD1 or TRBD2 (5 bases each). The germline CDR1 and CDR2 sequences are LGHDT and YNNKEL (reference sequence). The CDR3 consists of 14 residues. V lost 5 bases, J lost 3 bases, and 14 bases lay in between. This CDR3 reads CASSSRGTGYEQYF. The CDR3 DNA is TGTGCCAGCAGCTCTCGAGGGACCGGCTACGAGCAGTACTTC.

The chain combines TRBV20-1 with TRBJ2-5; no reliable D call. The CDR3 has 12 amino acids. The germline V and J ends were trimmed by 2 bases and 1 base, with 5 bases remaining between them. The germline V gene has CDR1 DFQATT and CDR2 SNEGSKA (reference sequence). This CDR3 reads CSARFIQETQYF. In DNA, the CDR3 is TGCAGTGCTAGATTTATCCAAGAGACCCAGTACTTC.

The rearrangement links TRBV11-2 to TRBJ1-4; 8 nucleotides match TRBD1. V lost 5 bases to trimming and J lost 0 bases; unmatched junction nucleotides: 14. There are 19 residues in the CDR3. CDR1 is SGHAT and CDR2 is FQNNGV in the germline V gene. The DNA of the CDR3 is TGTGCCAGCAGCCTCACAGGGGGAGTCAATTCGGCAACTAATGAAAAACTGTTTTTT. As protein: CASSLTGGVNSATNEKLFF.

The CDR3 nucleotides read TGTGCCAGCAGTATAAGCCCCGGACGGCTAAACTATGGCTACACCTTC. Its translation: CASSISPGRLNYGYTF. The V call is TRBV12-3 or TRBV12-4, the J call TRBJ1-2, with D unclear. V was cut by 5 bases and J by 2 bases, with 18 bases left in between. This CDR3 region has 16 residues.

The chain links TRBV25-1 to TRBJ2-2; D unresolved. Trimming cost V 7 bases and J 5 bases, with 17 bases left between them. Germline V gene sequence: CDR1 MGHDK, CDR2 SYGVNS. The CDR3 consists of 15 residues. The CDR3 DNA reads TGTGCCAGCACCCGCCGTCAGGATGGAACCGGGGAGCTGTTTTTT. Translating gives CASTRRQDGTGELFF.

This chain uses TRBV20-1 with TRBJ2-1, with TRBD2 matching 13 bases. This CDR3 comprises 15 residues. Germline CDR1 reads DFQATT; CDR2 reads SNEGSKA (reference sequence). Trimming removed 5 bases from V and 4 bases from J; junction bases left unmatched: 5. The DNA for the CDR3 is TGCAGTGCTGGAAGGACTAGCGGGGGATACAATGAGCAGTTCTTC. Protein product: CSAGRTSGGYNEQFF.

This clonotype was recorded only once. The chain joins TRBV11-2 to TRBJ1-1, with D uncertain. V was clipped by 5 bases and J by 6 bases, with 13 bases between them. The germline gives CDR1 SGHAT, CDR2 FQNNGV. This CDR3 has 13 amino acids. This chain's CDR3 is CASSLLRVSEAFF. The CDR3 DNA reads TGTGCCAGCAGCCTCCTACGGGTCTCTGAAGCTTTCTTT.

The rearrangement joins TRBV30 to TRBJ2-2; D is unresolved. This CDR3 comprises 13 residues. Trimming shortened V by 1 base and J by 2 bases, and 5 bases separated the two germline ends. CDR1 is GTSNPN and CDR2 is SVGIG in the germline V gene (reference sequence). The CDR3 reads CAWSGVNTGELFF. CDR3 in DNA: TGTGCCTGGAGTGGGGTCAACACCGGGGAGCTGTTTTTT. Based on the CDR3 plus reference TRBV30 and TRBJ2-2, the full variable domain is SQTIHQWPATLVQPVGSPLSLECTVEGTSNPNLYWYRQAAGRGLQLLFYSVGIGQISSEVPQNLSASRPQDRQFILSSKKLLLSDSGFYLCAWSGVNTGELFFGEGSRLTVL.

This chain uses TRBV4-1 with TRBJ2-7, with 7 bases that match TRBD1. The CDR3 spans 17 residues. J gave up 0 bases and V 1 base, and 9 bases lay outside the gene matches. The germline V gene encodes CDR1 MGHRA and CDR2 YSYEKL. The chain's CDR3 is CASSQGARGTDSYEQYF. The CDR3, as DNA: TGCGCCAGCAGCCAAGGGGCCAGGGGGACAGACTCCTACGAGCAGTACTTC.

The chain carries TRBV10-3 and TRBJ1-5; D is uncertain. CDR1 is ENHRY and CDR2 is SYGVKD in the germline V gene. Trimming took off 3 bases at V and 3 bases at J, with 9 bases between the two ends. The CDR3 extends over 14 amino acids. CDR3 sequence reads: CAISEGRINQPQHF. For the CDR3, the DNA is TGTGCCATCAGTGAAGGACGGATCAATCAGCCCCAGCATTTT.

V usage is TRBV7-6 and J usage is TRBJ2-2; D is unclear. V dropped 0 bases and J dropped 7 bases, with 6 bases sitting between them. The germline CDR1 and CDR2 sequences are SGHVS and FNYEAQ. CDR3 size: 13 residues. Here the CDR3 DNA reads TGTGCCAGCAGCTTAGCGCGCCTCGGGGAGCTGTTTTTT. It translates to CASSLARLGELFF. The variable domain in full, completed from reference TRBV7-6 and TRBJ2-2, reads GAGVSQSPRYKVTKRGQDVALRCDPISGHVSLYWYRQALGQGPEFLTYFNYEAQQDKSGLPNDRFSAERPEGSISTLTIQRTEQRDSAMYRCASSLARLGELFFGEGSRLTVL.

The chain has TRBV4-3 and TRBJ2-3; the match to TRBD1 covers 7 bases. In germline, CDR1 is LGHNA, CDR2 YSLEER. V lost 3 bases and J lost 4; bases outside the gene matches: 13. The CDR3 runs 17 residues. This CDR3 is CASSQHRDSGWADTQYF. The CDR3 DNA reads TGCGCCAGCAGCCAGCACCGGGACAGTGGGTGGGCAGATACGCAGTATTTT.

V usage is TRBV7-6 and J usage is TRBJ2-7, with 14 positions matching TRBD2. The CDR3 contains 19 residues. The V segment lost 4 bases and the J segment 0 bases; nucleotides outside the gene matches: 11. The germline CDR1 and CDR2 sequences are SGHVS and FNYEAQ. The CDR3 bases are TGTGCCAGCAGCTCAGGCGAGAGGACTAGCGGGAGGAGCTCCTACGAGCAGTACTTC. It translates to CASSSGERTSGRSSYEQYF.

This rearrangement joins TRBV4-3 to TRBJ2-4; D may be TRBD2 (6 bases). Germline V gene sequence: CDR1 LGHNA, CDR2 YSLEER. Trimming removed 3 bases from V and 7 bases from J, with 19 bases in between. This CDR3 contains 16 residues. The CDR3 DNA follows: TGCGCCAGCAGCCACGGGACTTTGGGGACGGCTAACATTCAGTACTTC. Translated, it gives CASSHGTLGTANIQYF.

The chain links TRBV4-1 to TRBJ2-1; D perhaps matches TRBD1 (5 bases). Trimming pared 0 bases from V and 3 bases from J, leaving 18 bases between. CDR3 length equals 18 residues. The germline gives CDR1 MGHRA, CDR2 YSYEKL. For the CDR3, the DNA is TGCGCCAGCAGCCAAGATCGGATGGGCAGGGATATCTACAATGAGCAGTTCTTC. Encoded protein: CASSQDRMGRDIYNEQFF.

The V call is TRBV20-1, the J call TRBJ2-7, with unresolved D. V was shortened by 5 bases and J by 0 bases, with 8 bases between the two germline ends. From germline, CDR1 is DFQATT and CDR2 SNEGSKA (reference sequence). This CDR3 has 12 amino acids. The CDR3 DNA reads TGCAGTGCTTTCCGCAGCTCCTACGAGCAGTACTTC. It translates to CSAFRSSYEQYF.

This chain joins TRBV20-1 and TRBJ2-5, with no clear D. Germline values: CDR1 DFQATT, CDR2 SNEGSKA (reference sequence). Trimming pared 2 bases from V and 1 base from J, leaving 5 bases between. The CDR3 consists of 12 residues. CDR3 DNA sequence: TGCAGTGCTAGATGGACCCAAGAGACCCAGTACTTC. Its protein product is CSARWTQETQYF.

This chain's CDR3 is CASSRGTSGGWRTDTQYF. As DNA, the CDR3 is TGCGCCAGCAGCCGGGGGACTAGCGGGGGGTGGCGCACAGATACGCAGTATTTT. This chain links TRBV4-3 with TRBJ2-3, with 15 nucleotides matching TRBD2. CDR1 is LGHNA and CDR2 is YSLEER in the germline V gene. This CDR3 comprises 18 residues. With V trimmed by 4 bases and J by 1 base, 6 bases remained unmatched.

This chain uses TRBV3-1 with TRBJ2-5; the D is unclear. With 2 bases removed from V and 1 base from J, the gap between germline ends came to 2 bases. CDR1 LGHDT and CDR2 YNNKEL come from the germline V gene (reference sequence). The length of the CDR3 is 12 residues. The CDR3 DNA is TGTGCCAGCAGCCAACGCCAAGAGACCCAGTACTTC. Protein product: CASSQRQETQYF.

The gene calls are TRBV3-1 and TRBJ2-5; D gene unclear. From germline, CDR1 is LGHDT and CDR2 YNNKEL (reference sequence). V lost 4 bases, J lost 2 bases, and 5 bases lay in between. The CDR3 covers 12 residues. CDR3 nucleotide sequence: TGTGCCAGCAGCCCCCAACAAGAGACCCAGTACTTC. This encodes CASSPQQETQYF.

Note on this clonotype: A read error may account for a junction end that differs from germline. V is TRBV3-1 and J is TRBJ1-1, with a weak D call TRBD1 (5 bases). The CDR3 is 12 residues long. Germline CDR1 is LGHDT and CDR2 is YNNKEL (reference sequence). The CDR3 sequence: CDSSQGDTEAFF. The CDR3 DNA reads TGTGACAGCAGCCAGGGCGACACTGAAGCTTTCTTT. The full variable domain, completed using reference TRBV3-1 and TRBJ1-1, is DTAVSQTPKYLVTQMGNDKSIKCEQNLGHDTMYWYKQDSKKFLKIMFSYNNKELIINETVPNRFSPKSPDKAHLNLHINSLELGDSAVYFCDSSQGDTEAFFGQGTRLTVV.